This T cell receptor (beta chain) is drawn from a study of shared clonotypes between healthy human individuals. Study information: Every donor yielded three CD4 naive, three CD4 memory, two CD8 naive and one CD8 memory plate.

Sequencing used immunoSEQ multiplex PCR; TCRdb keeps in-frame clones, though not all of them. Of about 2.4 million clones listed, 80% to 95% are singletons. Into CD45RA+ naive and CD45RA-negative memory subsets, the CD4+ cells were split. This CDR3 is built from 15 residues. Per the germline V gene, CDR1 is SGHAT and CDR2 is FQNNGV. Trimming stripped 3 bases from V and 4 bases from J, with 13 bases between. This chain uses TRBV11-2 with TRBJ1-3; D is possibly TRBD1 (5 bases). This sequence was found in a young man in good health. Some clones in this sample may be carry-over from other donors' samples. Source material: naive CD4+ T cells from PBMCs. Documented subset: CD45RA+ positively selected. The CDR3 DNA reads as TGTGCCAGCAGCTTGTCAACAGGTGGCGGAAACACCATATATTTT. Amino acids: CASSLSTGGGNTIYF.